This T cell receptor (beta chain) emerged from a study of OX40 agonist ivuxolimab in advanced cancers. Study overall: Mean age about 60 years, range roughly 23 to 79; 82.7% male.

Method: immunoSEQ multiplex PCR; TCRdb's copy keeps in-frame clones and lacks some. The table lists tens of thousands of clones, around 80% of them singletons. With respect to this clone: Antigen unknown.

Per germline, CDR1 KGHSH and CDR2 LQKENI. The CDR3 has 12 residues. V was trimmed by 3 bases and J by 0 bases, leaving 2 bases between them. Study findings and constraints: Expanded clones tended on average to be more numerous among CD8+ T cells than CD4+.

The sample in question was CD4+ or CD8+ T cells sorted from blood, obtained in a trial of the OX40 agonist ivuxolimab. V is TRBV18 and J is TRBJ2-5, with D uncertain. The sequence came from an adult with an advanced solid tumor such as melanoma, head and neck, liver or kidney cancer. CDR3 sequence (DNA): TGTGCCAGCTCACCGGACCAAGAGACCCAGTACTTC. It yields the protein CASSPDQETQYF. Looking up the rest from reference TRBV18 and TRBJ2-5 gives the full variable domain: NAGVMQNPRHLVRRRGQEARLRCSPMKGHSHVYWYRQLPEEGLKFMVYLQKENIIDESGMPKERFSAEFPKEGPSILRIQQVVRGDSAAYFCASSPDQETQYFGPGTRLLVL.